This T cell receptor (beta chain) was identified in a study of siplizumab effects on memory and regulatory T cells. Only in-frame clones appear in the TCRdb table, and some are missing; sequencing was by immunoSEQ multiplex PCR. Of fewer than 120,000 clones listed, around nine tenths are singletons. Study conclusions and caveats: Naive T cells seemed more diverse than memory cells and seemed major alloresponse contributors. Whether the proliferating Tregs (from siplizumab cultures) were suppressive was not confirmed. Unstimulated subsets captured only a minor fraction of alloreactive clones.

In the case of this clone: What it binds is unknown.

The CDR3 loop spans 15 amino acids. With V trimmed by 1 base and J by 10 bases, 5 bases remained unmatched. Per germline, CDR1 SGHNT and CDR2 YYREEE (reference sequence). The sequence derives from a human donor in good health. Sequenced: CD4+ T cells sorted from blood. This chain links TRBV5-4 with TRBJ2-1; 13 bases are a match to TRBD2. CDR3 DNA: TGTGCCAGCAGCTTGAAGACTAGCGGGAGGTGGGAGCAGTTCTTC. It codes for CASSLKTSGRWEQFF.